This entry is about one T cell receptor beta chain. The target antigen is unknown. These data belong to a study of cytomegalovirus exposure and HLA in healthy donors. General study results and limits: The tendency of first-cohort TCR clusters to co-occur in the 120 or so validation repertoires emerged from a later analysis.

Produced via immunoSEQ multiplex PCR; TCRdb's table is partial and in-frame only. The sample lists 150,000 to 200,000 clones; 85% to 90% were seen once. CDR3 length equals 15 residues. V gave up 4 bases and J gave up 4 bases; unmatched junction bases: 8. Germline loops: CDR1 MDHEN, CDR2 SYDVKM. This clonotype originated in a man aged 18 to 29 in good health and CMV-seropositive. Sequencing was performed on PBMCs. The V gene is TRBV28, the J gene TRBJ2-3, with 7 bases lining up with TRBD2. CDR3 region: CASSSLGRASDTQYF. The CDR3 DNA reads TGTGCCAGCAGTTCATTGGGGAGGGCCTCAGATACGCAGTATTTT.